These 10 T cell receptor beta chains originate from one sample sequenced in a study of early T cells in non-severe SARS-CoV-2 infection. MiXCR, run by TCRdb on the 5' RACE reads, gives a single entry per CDR3 protein. The repertoire holds roughly 40,000 distinct CDR3 sequences, with about 6% as singletons. The material sequenced was whole blood, taken at baseline. The receptors stem from an adult who was a healthcare worker with PCR-confirmed SARS-CoV-2 infection or an uninfected control (not recorded which).

This clonotype was picked up many times. The chain uses TRBV5-8 and TRBJ2-4; D tentatively reads TRBD1 or TRBD2 (6 bases each). V was trimmed by 2 bases and J by 1 base, leaving 16 bases between them. The CDR3 is 17 amino acids. The germline V gene encodes CDR1 SGHTS and CDR2 YDEGEE. The CDR3 sequence is CASSLRGRIWAKNIQYF. The CDR3 DNA is TGTGCCAGCAGCTTACGGGGGCGTATATGGGCCAAAAACATTCAGTACTTC.

This clonotype was counted between two and nine times. This chain uses TRBV2 with TRBJ2-7; TRBD1 matches at 8 bases. Germline-derived CDR1 and CDR2 are SNHLY and FYNNEI. The CDR3 runs to 16 residues. Germline trimming cut 5 bases from V and 2 bases from J; bases unmatched to any gene: 11. The chain's CDR3 is CASSSKRDRITYEQYF. DNA of the CDR3: TGTGCCAGCAGTTCGAAACGGGACAGGATTACCTACGAGCAGTACTTC.

This clonotype is medium-sized. This rearrangement joins TRBV28 to TRBJ1-6, with 8 bases identical to TRBD1. V trimming: 6 bases; J trimming: 5 bases; junction bases outside the gene matches: 6. The CDR3 extends over 15 amino acids. Germline V gives CDR1 MDHEN, CDR2 SYDVKM. CDR3: CASSRRTGNNSPLHF. The CDR3 coding sequence is TGTGCCAGCAGCCGGAGGACAGGGAATAATTCACCCCTCCACTTT.

This clonotype was detected many times. The rearrangement uses TRBV30 and TRBJ2-3; D might be TRBD2 (5 bases). The V gene lost 3 bases and the J gene lost 0 bases, with 10 bases spanning the gap. This CDR3 has 14 amino acids. The V gene's germline CDR1 is GTSNPN and CDR2 SVGIG (reference sequence). The DNA for the CDR3 is TGTGCCTGGAGACGGGGAGCTAGCACAGATACGCAGTATTTT. This codes for CAWRRGASTDTQYF.

This clonotype came up many times. The chain links TRBV5-1 to TRBJ1-4; a weak D match, TRBD1 (5 bases). V lost 4 bases to trimming and J lost 6 bases, with 13 bases between them. CDR3 length: 14 amino acids. Germline-derived CDR1 and CDR2 are SGHRS and YFSETQ. CDR3 bases: TGCGCCAGCAGCAGAAGACTACAGGATGAAAAACTGTTTTTT. Residues: CASSRRLQDEKLFF.

The chain recombines TRBV7-7 with TRBJ2-1; TRBD2 is a possible D gene (7 bases). Germline CDR1 is SSHAT and CDR2 is FNYEAQ (reference sequence). The CDR3 runs to 16 residues. V lost 5 bases, J lost 2 bases, and 16 bases lay in between. CDR3 amino acids: CASSPLAGATYNEQFF. Written as DNA, the CDR3 is TGTGCCAGCAGCCCTCTCGCGGGGGCGACCTACAATGAGCAGTTCTTC.

Ten or more counts support this clonotype. The J gene is TRBJ2-7, the V gene TRBV18, with 7 bases fitting TRBD1. CDR1 is KGHSH and CDR2 is LQKENI in the germline V gene. The CDR3 sequence is 13 residues long. With 5 bases clipped from V and 2 bases from J, the junction kept 3 bases outside the gene matches. DNA for the CDR3: TGTGCCAGCTCAGGGGACAGAACCTACGAGCAGTACTTC. Protein sequence: CASSGDRTYEQYF.

This clonotype was observed a few times. The J gene is TRBJ1-2, the V gene TRBV4-3; D remains ambiguous. The V end lost 0 bases, the J end lost 4 bases, and 9 bases lay between the germline ends. The CDR3 has 14 amino acids. Germline values: CDR1 LGHNA, CDR2 YSLEER. CDR3 residues: CASSQESMSYGYTF. CDR3 nucleotide sequence: TGCGCCAGCAGCCAAGAGAGTATGAGCTATGGCTACACCTTC.

This clonotype was recorded many times. The V and J genes are TRBV2 and TRBJ1-4, with 9 bases aligning to TRBD1. Germline trimming cut 11 bases from V and 7 bases from J; bases unmatched to any gene: 8. This CDR3 has 13 residues. Germline V gene lookup returns CDR1 SNHLY and CDR2 FYNNEI. The CDR3 coding sequence is TGTGCCGTCCAGAGGGACAGGGCTGAAAAACTGTTTTTT. It specifies CAVQRDRAEKLFF.

This clonotype was counted between two and nine times. This chain joins TRBV7-8 and TRBJ2-1; no clear D. Germline CDR1 and CDR2: SGHVS and FQNEAQ. This CDR3 is built from 13 residues. Trimming removed 4 bases at V and 7 bases at J, with 11 bases between. In DNA form, the CDR3 reads TGTGCCAGCAGCTCTATGGACGTAAATGAGCAGTTCTTC. It codes for CASSSMDVNEQFF.